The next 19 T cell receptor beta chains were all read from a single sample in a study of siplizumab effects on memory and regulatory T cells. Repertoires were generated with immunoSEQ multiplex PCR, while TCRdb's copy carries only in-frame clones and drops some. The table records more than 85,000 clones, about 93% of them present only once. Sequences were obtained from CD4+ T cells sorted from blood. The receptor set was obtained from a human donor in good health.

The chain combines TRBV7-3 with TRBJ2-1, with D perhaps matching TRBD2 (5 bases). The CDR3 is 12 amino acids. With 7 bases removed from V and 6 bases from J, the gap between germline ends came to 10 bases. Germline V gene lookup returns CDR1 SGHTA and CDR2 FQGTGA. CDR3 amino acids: CASTGSGNEQFF. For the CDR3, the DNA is TGTGCCAGCACCGGAAGCGGCAATGAGCAGTTCTTC. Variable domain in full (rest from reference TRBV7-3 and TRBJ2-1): GAGVSQTPSNKVTEKGKYVELRCDPISGHTALYWYRQSLGQGPEFLIYFQGTGAADDSGLPNDRFFAVRPEGSVSTLKIQRTERGDSAVYLCASTGSGNEQFFGPGTRLTVL.

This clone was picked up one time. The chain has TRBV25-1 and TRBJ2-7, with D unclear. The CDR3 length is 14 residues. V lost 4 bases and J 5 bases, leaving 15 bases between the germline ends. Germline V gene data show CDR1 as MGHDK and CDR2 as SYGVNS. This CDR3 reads CASSGVGRAHEQYF. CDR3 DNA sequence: TGTGCCAGCAGTGGAGTAGGACGCGCCCACGAGCAGTACTTC.

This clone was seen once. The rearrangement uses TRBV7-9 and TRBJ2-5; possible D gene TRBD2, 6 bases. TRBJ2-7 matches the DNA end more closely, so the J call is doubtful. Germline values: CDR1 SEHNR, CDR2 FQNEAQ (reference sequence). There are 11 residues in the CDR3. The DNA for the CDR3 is TGTGCCAGCAGCCGGGGGTACGAGCAGTACTTC. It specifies CASSRGYEQYF.

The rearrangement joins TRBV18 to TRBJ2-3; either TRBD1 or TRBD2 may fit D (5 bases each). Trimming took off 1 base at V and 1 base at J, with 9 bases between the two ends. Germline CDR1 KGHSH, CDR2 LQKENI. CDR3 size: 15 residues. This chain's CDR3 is CASSPRQGGTDTQYF. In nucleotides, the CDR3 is TGTGCCAGCTCACCACGCCAGGGAGGCACAGATACGCAGTATTTT.

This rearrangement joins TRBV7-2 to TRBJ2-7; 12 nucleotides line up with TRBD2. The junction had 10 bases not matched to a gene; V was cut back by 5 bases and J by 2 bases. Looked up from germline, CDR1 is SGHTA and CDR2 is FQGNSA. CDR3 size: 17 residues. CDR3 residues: CASSPTSGRAIAYEQYF. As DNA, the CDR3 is TGTGCCAGCAGCCCGACTAGCGGGAGAGCCATTGCCTACGAGCAGTACTTC.

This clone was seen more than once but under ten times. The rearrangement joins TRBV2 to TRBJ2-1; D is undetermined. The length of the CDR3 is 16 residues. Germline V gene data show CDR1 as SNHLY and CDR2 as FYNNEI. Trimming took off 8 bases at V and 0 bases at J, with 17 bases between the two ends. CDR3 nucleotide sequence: TGTGCCAGCTGCGGTGACCTTTGGGGCTCCTACAATGAGCAGTTCTTC. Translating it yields CASCGDLWGSYNEQFF.

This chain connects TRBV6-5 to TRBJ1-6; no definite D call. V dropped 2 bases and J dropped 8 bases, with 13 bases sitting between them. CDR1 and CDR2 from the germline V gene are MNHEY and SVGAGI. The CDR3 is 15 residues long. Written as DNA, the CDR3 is TGTGCCAGCAGTTACGAGGGTGGGAAGGATTCACCCCTCCACTTT. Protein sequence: CASSYEGGKDSPLHF.

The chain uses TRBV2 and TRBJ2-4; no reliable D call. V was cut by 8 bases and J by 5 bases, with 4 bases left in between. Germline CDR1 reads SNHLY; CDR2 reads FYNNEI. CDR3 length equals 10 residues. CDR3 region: CASGENIQYF. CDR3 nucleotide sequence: TGTGCCAGCGGGGAAAACATTCAGTACTTC.

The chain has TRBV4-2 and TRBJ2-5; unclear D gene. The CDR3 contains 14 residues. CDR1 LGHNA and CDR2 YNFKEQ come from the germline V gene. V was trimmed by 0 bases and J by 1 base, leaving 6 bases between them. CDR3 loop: CASSQDPTQETQYF. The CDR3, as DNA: TGTGCCAGCAGCCAAGATCCTACCCAAGAGACCCAGTACTTC.

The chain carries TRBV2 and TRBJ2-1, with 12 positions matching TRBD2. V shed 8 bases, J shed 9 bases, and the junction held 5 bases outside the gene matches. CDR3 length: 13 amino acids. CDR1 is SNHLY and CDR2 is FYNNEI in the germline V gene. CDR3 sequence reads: CASGGLAGTEQFF. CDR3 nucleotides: TGTGCCAGCGGAGGACTAGCGGGGACTGAGCAGTTCTTC.

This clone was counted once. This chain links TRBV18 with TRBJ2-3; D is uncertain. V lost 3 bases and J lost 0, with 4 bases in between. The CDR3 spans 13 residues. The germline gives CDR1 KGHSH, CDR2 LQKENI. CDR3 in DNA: TGTGCCAGCTCACCGGTTAGCACAGATACGCAGTATTTT. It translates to CASSPVSTDTQYF. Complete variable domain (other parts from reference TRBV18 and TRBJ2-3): NAGVMQNPRHLVRRRGQEARLRCSPMKGHSHVYWYRQLPEEGLKFMVYLQKENIIDESGMPKERFSAEFPKEGPSILRIQQVVRGDSAAYFCASSPVSTDTQYFGPGTRLTVL.

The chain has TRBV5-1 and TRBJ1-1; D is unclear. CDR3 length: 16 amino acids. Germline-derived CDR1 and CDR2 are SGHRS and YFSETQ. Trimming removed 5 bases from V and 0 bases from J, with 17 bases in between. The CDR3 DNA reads TGCGCCAGCAGTTTTGAGTCCACGATCATGAACACTGAAGCTTTCTTT. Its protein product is CASSFESTIMNTEAFF.

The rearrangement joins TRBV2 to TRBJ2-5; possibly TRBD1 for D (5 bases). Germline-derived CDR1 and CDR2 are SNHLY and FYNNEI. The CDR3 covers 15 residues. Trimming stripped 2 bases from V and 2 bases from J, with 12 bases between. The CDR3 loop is CASSENRITQETQYF. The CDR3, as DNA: TGTGCCAGCAGTGAAAACAGGATCACACAAGAGACCCAGTACTTC.

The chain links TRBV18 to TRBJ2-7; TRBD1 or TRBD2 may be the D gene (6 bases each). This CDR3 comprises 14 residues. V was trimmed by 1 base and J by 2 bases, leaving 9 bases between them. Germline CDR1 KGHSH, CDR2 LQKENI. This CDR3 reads CASSPQGGPYEQYF. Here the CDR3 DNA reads TGTGCCAGCTCACCACAGGGGGGTCCCTACGAGCAGTACTTC.

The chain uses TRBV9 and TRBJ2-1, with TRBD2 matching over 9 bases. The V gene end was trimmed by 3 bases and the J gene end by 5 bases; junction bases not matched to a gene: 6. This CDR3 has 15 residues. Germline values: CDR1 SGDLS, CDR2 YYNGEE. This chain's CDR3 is CASSALRGGHNEQFF. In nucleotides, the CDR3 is TGTGCCAGCAGCGCTTTGCGGGGGGGCCACAATGAGCAGTTCTTC.

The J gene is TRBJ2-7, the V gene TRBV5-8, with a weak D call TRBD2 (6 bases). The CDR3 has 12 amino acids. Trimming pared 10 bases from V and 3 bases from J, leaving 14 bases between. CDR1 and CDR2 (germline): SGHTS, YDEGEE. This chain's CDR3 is CAAGGGVYEQYF. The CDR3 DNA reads TGTGCCGCAGGAGGCGGGGTCTACGAGCAGTACTTC.

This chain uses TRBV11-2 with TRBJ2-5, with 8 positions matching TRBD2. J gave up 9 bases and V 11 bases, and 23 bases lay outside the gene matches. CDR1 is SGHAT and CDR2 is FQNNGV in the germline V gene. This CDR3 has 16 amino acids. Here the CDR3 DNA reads TGTGCCTCCATCGGTGGGGCGGGGGGCCAGCAGGTGGCCCAGTACTTC. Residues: CASIGGAGGQQVAQYF.

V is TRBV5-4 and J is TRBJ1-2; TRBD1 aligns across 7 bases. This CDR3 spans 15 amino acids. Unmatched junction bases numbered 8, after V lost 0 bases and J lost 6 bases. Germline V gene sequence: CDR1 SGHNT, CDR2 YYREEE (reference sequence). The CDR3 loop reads CASSLENTGVHGYTF. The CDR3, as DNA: TGTGCCAGCAGCTTGGAGAACACAGGGGTCCATGGCTACACCTTC.

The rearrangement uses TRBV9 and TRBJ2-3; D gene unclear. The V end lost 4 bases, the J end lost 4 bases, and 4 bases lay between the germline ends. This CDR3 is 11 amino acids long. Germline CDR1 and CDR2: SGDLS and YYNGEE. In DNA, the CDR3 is TGTGCCAGCAGCCGCCCAGATACGCAGTATTTT. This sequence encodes CASSRPDTQYF.